The sequence of this TCR beta chain was determined in a study of graft-versus-host responses after intestinal transplantation. Notes on the study in general: Present in recipient marrow, GvH clones included some that appeared first in ileum or blood.

Libraries were prepared by immunoSEQ multiplex PCR; TCRdb keeps only in-frame clonotypes and omits some of them. The top ten clones hold less than 2% of a sample with fewer than 80,000 clones, 90% of them seen once. Comment on this clone: As yet, its antigen is unknown.

Material: unstimulated CD8+ T cells sorted from spleen or lymph node cells, obtained before transplant. This TCR derives from a human donor who was the organ donor for an intestinal transplant.

The CDR3 reads CASSQLTDTQYF. The CDR3 DNA follows: TGCGCCAGCAGCCAACTAACAGATACGCAGTATTTT. The J gene is TRBJ2-3, the V gene TRBV4-1, with D unclear. This CDR3 has 12 residues. The germline gives CDR1 MGHRA, CDR2 YSYEKL. Trimming took 2 bases from V and 3 from J, leaving 3 bases between them.